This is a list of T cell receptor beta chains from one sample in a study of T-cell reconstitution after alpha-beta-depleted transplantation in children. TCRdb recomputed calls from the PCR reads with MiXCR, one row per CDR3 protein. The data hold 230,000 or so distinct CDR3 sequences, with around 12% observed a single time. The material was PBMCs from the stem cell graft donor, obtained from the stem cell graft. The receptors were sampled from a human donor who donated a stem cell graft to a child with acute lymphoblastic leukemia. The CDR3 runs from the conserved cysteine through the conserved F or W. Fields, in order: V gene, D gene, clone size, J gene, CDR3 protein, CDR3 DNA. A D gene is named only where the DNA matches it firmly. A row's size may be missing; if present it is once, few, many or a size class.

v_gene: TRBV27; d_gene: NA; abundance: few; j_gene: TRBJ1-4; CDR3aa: CASSPQGTREKLFF; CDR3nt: TGTGCCAGCAGCCCCCAAGGAACCCGTGAAAAACTGTTTTTT
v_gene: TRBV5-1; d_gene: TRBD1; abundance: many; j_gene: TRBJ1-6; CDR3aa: CASSPSDRGRGDSPLHF; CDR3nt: TGCGCCAGCAGCCCTTCGGACAGGGGCCGTGGTGATTCACCCCTCCACTTT
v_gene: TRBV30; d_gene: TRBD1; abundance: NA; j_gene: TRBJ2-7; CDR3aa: CAWRAQGGYEQYF; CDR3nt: TGTGCCTGGAGGGCACAGGGGGGCTACGAGCAGTACTTC
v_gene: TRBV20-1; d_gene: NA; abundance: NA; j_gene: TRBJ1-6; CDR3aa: CSARDGDSPLHF; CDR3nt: TGCAGTGCTAGAGACGGGGATTCACCCCTCCACTTT
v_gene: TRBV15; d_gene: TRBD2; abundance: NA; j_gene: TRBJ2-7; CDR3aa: CATSRGGSGSSYEQYF; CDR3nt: TGTGCCACCAGCAGAGGAGGAAGCGGGAGCTCCTACGAGCAGTACTTC
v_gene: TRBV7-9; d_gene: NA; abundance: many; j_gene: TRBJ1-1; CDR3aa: CASSSMWMGNTEAFF; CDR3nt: TGTGCCAGCAGCTCAATGTGGATGGGGAACACTGAAGCTTTCTTT
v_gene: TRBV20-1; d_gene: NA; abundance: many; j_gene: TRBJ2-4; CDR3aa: CSAIGSGDLAKNIQYF; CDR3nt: TGCAGTGCCATAGGGTCCGGGGACTTAGCCAAAAACATTCAGTACTTC
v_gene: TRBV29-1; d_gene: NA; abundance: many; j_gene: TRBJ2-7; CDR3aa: CSVEDSTPYEQYF; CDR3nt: TGCAGCGTTGAAGACTCGACTCCCTACGAGCAGTACTTC
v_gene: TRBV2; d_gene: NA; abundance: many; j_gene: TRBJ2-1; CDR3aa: CASSAYKSSYNEQFF; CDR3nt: TGTGCCAGCAGTGCTTACAAGAGCTCCTACAATGAGCAGTTCTTC
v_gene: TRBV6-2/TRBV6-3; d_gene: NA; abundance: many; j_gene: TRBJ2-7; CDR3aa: CASSYRDSYEQYF; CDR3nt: TGTGCCAGCAGCTACAGGGATTCCTACGAGCAGTACTTC
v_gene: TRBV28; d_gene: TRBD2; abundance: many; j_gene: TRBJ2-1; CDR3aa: CASSLSGGGYRGQFF; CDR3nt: TGTGCCAGCAGTCTCAGCGGGGGTGGTTATCGGGGGCAGTTCTTC
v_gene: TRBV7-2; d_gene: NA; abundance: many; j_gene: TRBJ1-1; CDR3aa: CASSKRDIPNTEAFF; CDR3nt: TGTGCCAGCAGCAAACGGGACATTCCTAACACTGAAGCTTTCTTT
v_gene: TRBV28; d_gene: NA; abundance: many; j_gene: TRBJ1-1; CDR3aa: CASTTLWGNTEAFF; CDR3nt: TGTGCCAGCACTACCCTCTGGGGGAACACTGAAGCTTTCTTT
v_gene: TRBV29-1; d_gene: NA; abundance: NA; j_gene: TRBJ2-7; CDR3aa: CSVEMPTREQYF; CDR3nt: TGCAGCGTTGAAATGCCCACGCGGGAGCAGTACTTC
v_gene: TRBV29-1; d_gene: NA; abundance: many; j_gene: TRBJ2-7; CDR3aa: CSVFRNYEQYF; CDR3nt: TGCAGCGTTTTCAGAAACTACGAGCAGTACTTC
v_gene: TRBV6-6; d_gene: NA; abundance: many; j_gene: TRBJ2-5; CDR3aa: CASSVTAWETQYF; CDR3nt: TGTGCCAGCAGCGTCACCGCCTGGGAGACCCAGTACTTC
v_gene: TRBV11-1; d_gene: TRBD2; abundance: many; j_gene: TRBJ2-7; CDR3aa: CASSLALKSGRPSYEQYF; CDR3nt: TGTGCCAGCAGCTTAGCCCTTAAGAGCGGGAGGCCCTCCTACGAGCAGTACTTC
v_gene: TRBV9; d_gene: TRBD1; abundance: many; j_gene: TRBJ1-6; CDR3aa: CASSVSVGQGTSSYNSPLHF; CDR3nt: TGTGCCAGCAGCGTTTCCGTGGGACAGGGAACGAGCTCCTATAATTCACCCCTCCACTTT
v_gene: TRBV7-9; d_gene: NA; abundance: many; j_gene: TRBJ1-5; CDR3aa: CASSPAVFNQPQHF; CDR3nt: TGTGCCAGCAGTCCTGCCGTTTTCAATCAGCCCCAGCATTTT
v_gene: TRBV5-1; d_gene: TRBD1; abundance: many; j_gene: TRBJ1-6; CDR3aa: CASSLVGTGDSPLHF; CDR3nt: TGCGCCAGCAGCTTGGTGGGGACAGGGGATTCACCCCTCCACTTT
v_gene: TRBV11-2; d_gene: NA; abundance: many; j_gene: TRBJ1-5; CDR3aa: CASSSSPDGPSNQPQHF; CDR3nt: TGTGCCAGCAGCTCCTCCCCCGACGGTCCTAGCAATCAGCCCCAGCATTTT
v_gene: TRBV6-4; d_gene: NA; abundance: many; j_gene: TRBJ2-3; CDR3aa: CASSGAGETDTQYF; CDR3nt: TGTGCCAGCTCAGGGGCGGGAGAAACAGATACGCAGTATTTT
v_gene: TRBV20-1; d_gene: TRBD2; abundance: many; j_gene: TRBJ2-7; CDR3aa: CSASRLAGPGEQYF; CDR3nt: TGCAGTGCTTCACGACTAGCAGGTCCGGGCGAGCAGTACTTC
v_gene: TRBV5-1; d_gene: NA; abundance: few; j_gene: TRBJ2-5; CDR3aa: CASSLNTGRETQYF; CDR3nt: TGCGCCAGCAGCTTAAATACCGGCCGGGAGACCCAGTACTTC
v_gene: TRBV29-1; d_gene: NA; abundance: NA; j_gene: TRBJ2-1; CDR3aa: CSLRTAGPEQFF; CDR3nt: TGCAGCTTACGGACAGCCGGGCCTGAGCAGTTCTTC
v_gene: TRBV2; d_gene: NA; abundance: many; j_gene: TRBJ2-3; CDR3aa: CASSEFLSGGTDTQYF; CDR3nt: TGTGCCAGCAGTGAGTTCCTTTCAGGAGGCACAGATACGCAGTATTTT
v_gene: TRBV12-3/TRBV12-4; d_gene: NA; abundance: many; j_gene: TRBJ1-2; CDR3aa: CASAREGYGYTF; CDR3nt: TGTGCCAGCGCACGGGAGGGCTATGGCTACACCTTC
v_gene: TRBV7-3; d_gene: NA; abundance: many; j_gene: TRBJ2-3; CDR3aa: CASSPSSDTQYF; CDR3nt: TGTGCCAGCAGCCCCTCGTCCGATACGCAGTATTTT
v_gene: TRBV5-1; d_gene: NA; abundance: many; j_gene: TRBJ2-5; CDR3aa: CASSFGESTETQYF; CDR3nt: TGCGCCAGCAGCTTTGGGGAATCGACAGAGACCCAGTACTTC
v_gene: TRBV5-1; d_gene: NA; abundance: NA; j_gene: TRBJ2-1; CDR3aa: CASSRASLAYNEQFF; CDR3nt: TGCGCCAGCAGTAGGGCCAGTCTGGCCTACAATGAGCAGTTCTTC
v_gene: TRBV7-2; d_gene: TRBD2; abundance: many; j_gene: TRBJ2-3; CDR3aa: CASSLAPAGVRDTQYF; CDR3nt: TGTGCCAGCAGCTTAGCGCCCGCGGGGGTTCGAGATACGCAGTATTTT
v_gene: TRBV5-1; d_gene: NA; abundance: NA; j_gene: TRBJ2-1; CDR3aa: CASSPQTRAIPEQFF; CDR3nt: TGCGCCAGCAGCCCGCAGACCCGAGCGATTCCTGAGCAGTTCTTC
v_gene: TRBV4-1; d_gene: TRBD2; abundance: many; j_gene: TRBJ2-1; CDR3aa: CASSHKASGGHNEQFF; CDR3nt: TGCGCCAGCAGCCATAAGGCTAGCGGGGGGCACAATGAGCAGTTCTTC
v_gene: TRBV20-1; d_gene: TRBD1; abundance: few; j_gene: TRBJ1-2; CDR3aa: CAGTAQNGYGYTF; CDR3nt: TGCGCCGGGACAGCCCAAAATGGCTATGGCTACACCTTC
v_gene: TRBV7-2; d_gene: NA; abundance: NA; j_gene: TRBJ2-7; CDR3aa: CASSQSGREQYF; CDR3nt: TGTGCCAGCAGCCAAAGCGGCAGGGAGCAGTACTTC
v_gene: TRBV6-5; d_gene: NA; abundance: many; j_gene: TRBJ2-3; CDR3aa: CASTRDNSDTQYF; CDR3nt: TGTGCCAGCACCCGAGACAATTCAGATACGCAGTATTTT
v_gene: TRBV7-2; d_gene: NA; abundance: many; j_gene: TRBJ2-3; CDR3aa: CASAGIRDTQYF; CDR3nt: TGTGCCAGCGCGGGGATAAGAGATACGCAGTATTTT
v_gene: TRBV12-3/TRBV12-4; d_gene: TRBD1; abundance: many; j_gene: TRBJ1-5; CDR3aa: CASSSGTAPSQPQHF; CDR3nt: TGTGCCAGCAGCTCCGGGACAGCCCCCAGTCAGCCCCAGCATTTT
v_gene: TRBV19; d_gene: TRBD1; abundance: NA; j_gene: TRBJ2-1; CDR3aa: CATSDWTGGNEQFF; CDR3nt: TGTGCCACCTCTGACTGGACAGGGGGAAATGAGCAGTTCTTC
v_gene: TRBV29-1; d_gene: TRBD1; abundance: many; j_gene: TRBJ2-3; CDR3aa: CSVEGQGEPTDTQYF; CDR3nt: TGCAGCGTTGAAGGGCAGGGGGAACCCACAGATACGCAGTATTTT
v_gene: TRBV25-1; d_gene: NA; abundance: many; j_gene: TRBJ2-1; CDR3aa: CASSEWDQAYNEQFF; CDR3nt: TGTGCCAGCAGTGAATGGGACCAGGCCTACAATGAGCAGTTCTTC
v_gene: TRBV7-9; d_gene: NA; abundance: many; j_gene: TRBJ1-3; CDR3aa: CAGRLSGNTIYF; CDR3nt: TGTGCCGGTCGCCTCTCTGGAAACACCATATATTTT
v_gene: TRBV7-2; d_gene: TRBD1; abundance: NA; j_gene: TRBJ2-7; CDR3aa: CASSWTGDEQYF; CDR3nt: TGTGCCAGCAGCTGGACAGGGGACGAGCAGTACTTC
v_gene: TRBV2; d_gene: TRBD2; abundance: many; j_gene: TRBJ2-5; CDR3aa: CASSSWTSGGGGQETQYF; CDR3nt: TGTGCCAGCAGTTCTTGGACTAGCGGGGGGGGAGGTCAAGAGACCCAGTACTTC
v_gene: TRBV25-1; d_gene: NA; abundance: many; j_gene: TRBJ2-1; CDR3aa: CASSEPGQSTLGQFF; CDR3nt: TGTGCCAGCAGTGAGCCTGGACAGTCAACATTAGGGCAGTTCTTC